A selection of T cell receptor beta chains follows, all from one sample in a study of cytomegalovirus exposure and HLA in healthy donors. The data were produced by immunoSEQ multiplex PCR, yet TCRdb's version contains in-frame clones alone and is incomplete. The sample consists of around 160,000 clones, roughly 80% of them appearing once. The source material was PBMCs. The receptors were sampled from a middle-aged man in good health and CMV-seropositive. Each CDR3 is given with its conserved first and last residue. D genes are given only for firm matches. Clone size is stated in some rows and not others, as once, few, many or a class when expanded.

v_call	d_call	j_call	clone_size	cdr3_aa	cdr3_nt
TRBV19	NA	TRBJ1-2	NA	CASSRPGGSYGYTF	TGTGCCAGTAGTCGGCCGGGTGGGAGCTATGGCTACACCTTC
TRBV4-1	NA	TRBJ2-3	NA	CASSQAGSTDTQYF	TGCGCCAGCAGCCAGGCTGGCAGCACAGATACGCAGTATTTT
TRBV2	NA	TRBJ1-3	NA	CASSPRQGGNTIYF	TGTGCCAGCAGTCCCCGGCAGGGCGGAAACACCATATATTTT
TRBV30	NA	TRBJ2-1	NA	CAWSVGGQGEQFF	TGTGCCTGGAGTGTGGGGGGGCAGGGTGAGCAGTTCTTC
TRBV5-8	NA	TRBJ2-3	NA	CASSLERGADTQYF	TGTGCCAGCAGCTTGGAAAGGGGCGCAGATACGCAGTATTTT
TRBV6-1	NA	TRBJ2-7	NA	CASSFDSYEQYF	TGTGCCAGCAGTTTCGACAGCTACGAGCAGTACTTC
TRBV6-1	NA	TRBJ2-1	NA	CASTENEQFF	TGTGCCTCTACCGAGAATGAGCAGTTCTTC
TRBV5-1	NA	TRBJ2-5	few	CASSLVSAGYQETQYF	TGCGCCAGCAGCTTGGTTTCCGCAGGGTATCAAGAGACCCAGTACTTC
TRBV4-2	TRBD1	TRBJ2-3	NA	CASSQDGTGGPDTQYF	TGTGCCAGCAGCCAAGATGGGACAGGGGGTCCAGATACGCAGTATTTT
TRBV15	NA	TRBJ2-4	NA	CATSRKGGGNIQYF	TGTGCCACCAGCAGGAAAGGGGGTGGGAACATTCAGTACTTC
TRBV5-8	TRBD2	TRBJ2-1	NA	CASSPRVAGGHEQFF	TGTGCCAGCAGTCCGAGGGTAGCGGGGGGCCATGAGCAGTTCTTC
TRBV2	NA	TRBJ2-5	NA	CASNVFGGQETQYF	TGTGCCAGCAACGTCTTCGGGGGCCAAGAGACCCAGTACTTC
TRBV28	NA	TRBJ1-5	few	CASSLFGVRGSNQPQHF	TGTGCCAGCAGCCTTTTTGGGGTCAGGGGAAGCAATCAGCCCCAGCATTTT
TRBV5-1	NA	TRBJ2-2	NA	CASRTGPGELFF	TGCGCCAGCCGAACAGGGCCCGGGGAGCTGTTTTTT
TRBV27	NA	TRBJ1-1	NA	CASSFSGDTEAFF	TGTGCCAGCAGTTTCTCCGGGGACACTGAAGCTTTCTTT
TRBV5-1	NA	TRBJ1-6	NA	CASSLGVVTYNSPLHF	TGCGCCAGCAGCTTGGGAGTGGTGACCTATAATTCACCCCTCCACTTT
TRBV2	NA	TRBJ1-2	NA	CASSDPDKADTF	TGTGCCAGCAGTGACCCGGACAAGGCGGACACCTTC
TRBV5-4	NA	TRBJ2-7	NA	CASSPPGSEVYEQYF	TGTGCCAGCAGCCCGCCGGGGTCTGAAGTCTACGAGCAGTACTTC
TRBV7-9	NA	TRBJ2-2	NA	CASSLNRDTVTGELFF	TGTGCCAGCAGCCTAAACCGGGACACGGTCACCGGGGAGCTGTTTTTT
TRBV2	NA	TRBJ1-2	NA	CASTRVTAANYGYTF	TGTGCCAGCACCCGCGTGACGGCAGCGAACTATGGCTACACCTTC
TRBV6-1	NA	TRBJ1-6	NA	CASSEEDRDSPLHF	TGTGCCAGCAGTGAAGAGGACAGAGATTCACCCCTCCACTTT
TRBV28	TRBD2	TRBJ2-7	once	CASSFPRLASNYEQYF	TGTGCCAGCAGTTTCCCCCGACTAGCCAGTAACTACGAGCAGTACTTC
TRBV28	NA	TRBJ1-5	NA	CASSLWAQPQHF	TGTGCCAGCAGTTTATGGGCTCAGCCCCAGCATTTT
TRBV7-2	TRBD1	TRBJ2-5	NA	CASSQGVRETQYF	TGTGCCAGCAGTCAGGGGGTCAGGGAGACCCAGTACTTC
TRBV5-8	TRBD1	TRBJ1-5	NA	CASSLVQGAYVNQPQHF	TGTGCCAGCAGCTTGGTACAGGGGGCGTACGTCAATCAGCCCCAGCATTTT
TRBV4-3	TRBD2	TRBJ2-3	few	CASSHRGLAGAGDTQYF	TGCGCCAGCAGCCACAGGGGACTAGCGGGGGCGGGTGATACGCAGTATTTT
TRBV5-1	NA	TRBJ2-1	NA	CASSLARLPAIYLPRGEQFF	TGCGCCAGCAGCTTGGCCAGGTTACCCGCCATCTACCTCCCTCGGGGTGAGCAGTTCTTC
TRBV19	TRBD1	TRBJ2-1	NA	CASSKSGTGGYNEQFF	TGTGCCAGTAGTAAATCCGGGACAGGGGGCTACAATGAGCAGTTCTTC
TRBV19	TRBD1	TRBJ2-6	NA	CASASTGAWGANVLTF	TGTGCCAGTGCCTCTACAGGGGCCTGGGGGGCCAACGTCCTGACTTTC
TRBV30	NA	TRBJ1-1	once	CAWSVIQPNEAFF	TGTGCCTGGAGTGTTATACAGCCGAATGAAGCTTTCTTT
TRBV6-5	NA	TRBJ2-2	NA	CASKGRVVAGELFF	TGTGCCAGCAAGGGCAGGGTGGTTGCCGGGGAGCTGTTTTTT
TRBV5-6	TRBD1	TRBJ2-7	NA	CASSQGTGTYEQYF	TGTGCCAGCAGCCAAGGGACAGGGACCTACGAGCAGTACTTC
TRBV28	NA	TRBJ1-2	NA	CASTQWGGGVYNYGYTF	TGTGCCAGCACCCAATGGGGGGGCGGGGTTTATAACTATGGCTACACCTTC
TRBV19	NA	TRBJ2-7	NA	CASSPTPQGSSYEQYF	TGTGCCAGTAGTCCAACCCCACAGGGAAGCTCCTACGAGCAGTACTTC
TRBV9	NA	TRBJ2-6	NA	CASSVGVTGVGVSVLTF	TGTGCCAGCAGCGTGGGTGTTACCGGGGTAGGTGTTTCCGTCCTGACTTTC
TRBV9	TRBD2	TRBJ2-7	NA	CASSVAPAGGPDEQYF	TGTGCCAGCAGCGTAGCTCCAGCGGGGGGGCCAGACGAGCAGTACTTC
TRBV6-1	NA	TRBJ2-7	few	CASSEAVWRGEGYEQYF	TGTGCCAGCAGTGAAGCCGTCTGGCGGGGAGAGGGCTACGAGCAGTACTTC
TRBV27	NA	TRBJ2-1	NA	CASSFSGDSSYNEQFF	TGTGCCAGCAGTTTCTCGGGAGATAGCTCCTACAATGAGCAGTTCTTC